This passage covers 21 T cell receptor beta chains from one sample sequenced in a study of cytomegalovirus exposure and HLA in healthy donors. The primer mix had 60 Vbeta and 13 Jbeta primers. Profiling relied on immunoSEQ multiplex PCR, and the TCRdb table lists in-frame clones only, not all of them. The table includes 85,000 to 130,000 clones, roughly 77% detected once. The specimen was PBMCs. The receptors stem from a man between 35 and 55 years old in good health and CMV-seronegative.

With regard to this clone: In the same sample, other DNA sequences code for this CDR3. This rearrangement joins TRBV7-2 to TRBJ1-1; D gene unclear. This CDR3 contains 13 residues. Germline-derived CDR1 and CDR2 are SGHTA and FQGNSA. The V gene lost 5 bases and the J gene lost 1 base, with 8 bases spanning the gap. The CDR3 spells CASSPDSNTEAFF. In DNA, the CDR3 is TGTGCCAGCAGCCCGGACTCGAACACTGAAGCTTTCTTT.

This clone was found a few times. This sequence joins TRBV29-1 and TRBJ2-5, with a weak D call TRBD1 (6 bases). V shed 4 bases and J shed 1 base, with 16 bases lying between them. Germline lookup yields CDR1 SQVTM and CDR2 ANQGSEA. CDR3 size: 15 residues. The CDR3 sequence: CSVGITGSGQETQYF. CDR3 coding DNA: TGCAGCGTTGGAATTACAGGGAGCGGCCAAGAGACCCAGTACTTC.

The V call is TRBV2, the J call TRBJ1-1; TRBD1 matches 7 bases. This CDR3 is 16 amino acids long. The germline V gene encodes CDR1 SNHLY and CDR2 FYNNEI. The V gene end was trimmed by 1 base and the J gene end by 5 bases; junction bases not matched to a gene: 10. CDR3 loop: CASSEERTGRGTEAFF. The CDR3, as DNA: TGTGCCAGCAGTGAAGAGAGGACAGGACGAGGAACTGAAGCTTTCTTT.

V gene TRBV5-1 combines with J gene TRBJ2-5; 8 bases agree with TRBD1. The V gene end was trimmed by 0 bases and the J gene end by 5 bases; junction bases not matched to a gene: 12. The CDR3 spans 17 residues. Germline V CDR1 and CDR2: SGHRS, YFSETQ. CDR3 nucleotides: TGCGCCAGCAGCTTGGCCGGCTCAGGGGGCGCGGAGGAGACCCAGTACTTC. It is translated as CASSLAGSGGAEETQYF.

As concerns this clone: Other DNA variants within this sample encode the same CDR3. The chain uses TRBV2 and TRBJ2-7, with 10 bases identical to TRBD1. Germline V gives CDR1 SNHLY, CDR2 FYNNEI. This CDR3 contains 15 residues. The ends lost 3 bases at V and 0 bases at J; junction bases unmatched: 2. DNA for the CDR3: TGTGCCAGCAGTGACTGGGACAGGGGCTCCTACGAGCAGTACTTC. This gives the protein CASSDWDRGSYEQYF.

The chain couples TRBV11-2 to TRBJ2-2; 7 bases are shared with TRBD1. The CDR3 contains 16 residues. Per the germline V gene, CDR1 is SGHAT and CDR2 is FQNNGV. J was trimmed by 5 bases and V by 4 bases; bases with no gene match: 10. CDR3 sequence: CASSSSYNRGTGELFF. The CDR3 DNA reads TGTGCCAGCAGCTCGTCCTATAACAGGGGAACCGGGGAGCTGTTTTTT.

This rearrangement joins TRBV18 to TRBJ1-4; 7 positions match TRBD1. The germline CDR1 and CDR2 sequences are KGHSH and LQKENI. V shed 3 bases, J shed 8 bases, and the junction held 6 bases outside the gene matches. The CDR3 spans 14 residues. In DNA, the CDR3 is TGTGCCAGCTCACCGCCCGGGACAGAAGAAAAACTGTTTTTT. Its translation is CASSPPGTEEKLFF.

The J gene is TRBJ2-7, the V gene TRBV21-1; the table calls TRBD1, which could not be checked here. TRBV21-1 is labeled a pseudogene. This CDR3 is built from 15 residues. Here the CDR3 reads CASSTGTVISSEQYF. In nucleotides, the CDR3 is TGTGCCAGCAGCACGGGGACAGTGATCTCCAGCGAGCAGTACTTC.

This chain joins TRBV21-1 and TRBJ2-7; TRBD2 is the table's D call, not checked against the DNA. TRBV21-1 is flagged as a pseudogene. The CDR3 contains 16 residues. The CDR3 DNA sequence: TGTGCCAGCAGCAAAAGGGGAGGGGGGGGCTTCTACGAGCAGTACTTC. Its translation is CASSKRGGGGFYEQYF.

V usage is TRBV7-2 and J usage is TRBJ2-5; 13 bases align to TRBD2. Germline V lookup: CDR1 SGHTA, CDR2 FQGNSA. V lost 4 bases and J lost 5; bases outside the gene matches: 10. The CDR3 covers 17 residues. The CDR3 nucleotides read TGTGCCAGCAGCTCGGGGACTAGCGGGGTCAAGGGGGAGACCCAGTACTTC. Translation gives CASSSGTSGVKGETQYF.

The chain is built from TRBV7-7 and TRBJ2-1; TRBD2 agrees at 11 bases. CDR3 length: 15 residues. After removal of 2 bases from V and 4 bases from J, the junction contained 1 base not matched to a gene. Germline V CDR1 and CDR2: SSHAT, FNYEAQ (reference sequence). CDR3 DNA: TGTGCCAGCAGCTTACTAGCGGGGGGTTACAATGAGCAGTTCTTC. Its protein product is CASSLLAGGYNEQFF. The variable domain in full, with the rest retrieved from reference TRBV7-7 and TRBJ2-1, is GAGVSQSPRYKVTKRGQDVTLRCDPISSHATLYWYQQALGQGPEFLTYFNYEAQPDKSGLPSDRFSAERPEGSISTLTIQRTEQRDSAMYRCASSLLAGGYNEQFFGPGTRLTVL.

This clone has a handful of counts. The rearrangement uses TRBV2 and TRBJ2-3, with 8 positions matching TRBD2. The CDR3 length is 14 residues. The germline V gene has CDR1 SNHLY and CDR2 FYNNEI. J gave up 6 bases and V 7 bases, and 9 bases lay outside the gene matches. The chain's CDR3 is CASKETSARDTQYF. For the CDR3, the DNA is TGTGCCAGCAAGGAGACTAGCGCTCGGGATACGCAGTATTTT.

Only a few counts were recorded for this clone. The rearrangement links TRBV5-1 to TRBJ1-1, with D hard to call. This CDR3 contains 15 residues. Trimming took 3 bases from V and 1 from J, leaving 13 bases between them. The germline V gene has CDR1 SGHRS and CDR2 YFSETQ. DNA for the CDR3: TGCGCCAGCAGCTCGTCCCTACTCCCGAACACTGAAGCTTTCTTT. It yields the protein CASSSSLLPNTEAFF.

V usage is TRBV5-1 and J usage is TRBJ2-5; D may be TRBD1 (6 bases). The J call is in doubt because the DNA end fits TRBJ2-7 better. The CDR3 runs 14 residues. Germline values: CDR1 SGHRS, CDR2 YFSETQ. The DNA of the CDR3 is TGCGCCAGCAGCTTGGGGACAGCAGATTACGAGCAGTACTTC. Encoded protein: CASSLGTADYEQYF.

The genes are TRBV9 and TRBJ2-3; 16 bases are a match to TRBD2. Germline V CDR1 and CDR2: SGDLS, YYNGEE. This CDR3 contains 16 residues. J gave up 8 bases and V 4 bases, and 7 bases lay outside the gene matches. The CDR3 sequence: CASSPGLAGGQTTQYF. CDR3 nucleotides: TGTGCCAGCAGCCCGGGACTAGCGGGGGGGCAAACTACGCAGTATTTT.

The J gene is TRBJ2-3, the V gene TRBV30, with TRBD2 matching 14 bases. This CDR3 has 17 residues. After removal of 0 bases from V and 5 bases from J, the junction contained 7 bases not matched to a gene. In germline, CDR1 is GTSNPN, CDR2 SVGIG (reference sequence). In DNA form, the CDR3 reads TGTGCCTGGAGTGTGGGACTAGCGGGGGCGCCACAAGATACGCAGTATTTT. Protein: CAWSVGLAGAPQDTQYF.

V usage is TRBV5-1 and J usage is TRBJ2-2; 15 bases agree with TRBD2. CDR1 and CDR2 from the germline V gene are SGHRS and YFSETQ. This CDR3 is built from 19 residues. V lost 1 base and J lost 4; bases outside the gene matches: 8. The DNA of the CDR3 is TGCGCCAGCAGCTTGTTAGGACTAGCGGGGGGGCCTGGCACCGGGGAGCTGTTTTTT. Protein: CASSLLGLAGGPGTGELFF.

This clone was seen only once. The chain combines TRBV9 with TRBJ1-3, with 7 bases that match TRBD1. Germline lookup yields CDR1 SGDLS and CDR2 YYNGEE. Trimming took 3 bases from V and 1 from J; bases not matched to a gene: 4. CDR3 size: 15 residues. The DNA for the CDR3 is TGTGCCAGCAGCGCCCAGACAGGGTCTGGAAACACCATATATTTT. It translates to CASSAQTGSGNTIYF. The full variable domain, in which reference TRBV9 and TRBJ1-3 provide the parts outside the CDR3, is DSGVTQTPKHLITATGQRVTLRCSPRSGDLSVYWYQQSLDQGLQFLIQYYNGEERAKGNILERFSAQQFPDLHSELNLSSLELGDSALYFCASSAQTGSGNTIYFGEGSWLTVV.

V and J are TRBV7-2 and TRBJ2-3, with 8 bases identical to TRBD2. This CDR3 is 14 amino acids long. The trim removed 5 bases at V and 5 bases at J, leaving 6 bases unmatched. Germline CDR1 reads SGHTA; CDR2 reads FQGNSA. CDR3 residues: CASSPGLAGDTQYF. The CDR3 DNA reads TGTGCCAGCAGCCCCGGACTAGCTGGAGATACGCAGTATTTT.

This chain uses TRBV28 with TRBJ1-2, with 10 bases aligning to TRBD1. This CDR3 comprises 13 residues. Germline loops: CDR1 MDHEN, CDR2 SYDVKM. The V and J ends lost 2 bases and 7 bases, in that order; junction bases with no gene match: 1. CDR3 bases: TGTGCCAGCAGTTTAGACAGGGGGCTTGGCTACACCTTC. It specifies CASSLDRGLGYTF.

V and J are TRBV4-1 and TRBJ2-3; 8 bases align to TRBD1. The CDR3 consists of 15 residues. Looked up from germline, CDR1 is MGHRA and CDR2 is YSYEKL. J was trimmed by 2 bases and V by 6 bases; bases with no gene match: 7. CDR3 sequence reads: CASRDYRGTTDTQYF. In DNA form, the CDR3 reads TGCGCCAGCAGGGACTACAGGGGGACCACAGATACGCAGTATTTT.